Listed below are T cell receptor beta chains from one sample, sequenced in a study of tumor-infiltrating lymphocytes in primary liver carcinoma. Each CDR3 protein is one row after TCRdb ran MiXCR on the multiplex PCR reads. The table includes 330,000 or so distinct CDR3 sequences, approximately 64% detected once. Input material: peripheral blood. The receptors here all came from a man aged 40-55 years with primary liver carcinoma and hepatitis B virus infection. Each CDR3 is given with its conserved first and last residue. D genes are given only for firm matches. Expanded clones are given a class, and other clones once, few, many or no size at all.

CDR3 DNA	CDR3 protein	J gene	clone size	V gene	D gene
TGTGCCAGCAGCTCCACCCGCTCTCAGTACAATGAGCAGTTCTTC	CASSSTRSQYNEQFF	TRBJ2-1	medium-sized	TRBV11-2	NA
TGCGCCAGCAGCCAAGTTAGGGAGGGTAATCAGCCCCAGCATTTT	CASSQVREGNQPQHF	TRBJ1-5	many	TRBV4-1	NA
TGTGCCAACAGCTACGGGACAGACTATGGCTACACCTTC	CANSYGTDYGYTF	TRBJ1-2	NA	TRBV7-9	TRBD1
TGCGCCAGCAGTGACGGCAGTGCGGAGACCCAGTACTTC	CASSDGSAETQYF	TRBJ2-5	many	TRBV10-1	NA
TGTGCCAGCAGGCAGGAAGGTACAGATACGCAGTATTTT	CASRQEGTDTQYF	TRBJ2-3	NA	TRBV7-9	NA
TGTGCCAGTATCAGCACCAAGGGTGACACAGATACGCAGTATTTT	CASISTKGDTDTQYF	TRBJ2-3	NA	TRBV11-2	NA
TGTGCCAGCAGCGAAAATACCCTCACAGATACGCAGTATTTT	CASSENTLTDTQYF	TRBJ2-3	NA	TRBV7-8	NA
TGTGTCAGCAGCTTAGTTGGAGGGGGCTATTCAGCCCTCCACTTT	CVSSLVGGGYSALHF	TRBJ1-6	NA	TRBV11-2	TRBD1
TGTGCCAGCAGAGGCCTGACTGGTTACAATGAGAAGTTCTTC	CASRGLTGYNEKFF	TRBJ2-1	NA	TRBV11-2	NA
TGTGCCAGCAGAACCGGGACAGGGAACTCCCACGAGCAGTACTTC	CASRTGTGNSHEQYF	TRBJ2-7	many	TRBV6-2/TRBV6-3	TRBD1